This TCR beta chain was sequenced in a study of cytomegalovirus exposure and HLA in healthy donors. General study results and limits: There were reportedly fewer N-insertions in an Asian-associated ancestry cluster than the approximately 640-donor mean, in a later analysis.

Worth noting for this clone: Its cognate antigen is unknown.

Germline V gene lookup returns CDR1 LNHDA and CDR2 SQIVND (reference sequence). V dropped 6 bases and J dropped 2 bases, with 9 bases sitting between them. CDR3 length: 13 residues. Amplification used 60 Vbeta primers and 13 Jbeta primers. Some clones are missing from TCRdb's copy, which holds only in-frame ones; the method was immunoSEQ multiplex PCR. Of 100,000 to 120,000 clones in the sample, roughly four fifths were seen once. This sequence originates from a young woman in good health and CMV-seronegative. Sample: PBMCs. The chain is built from TRBV19 and TRBJ2-3; no clear D. CDR3 residues: CASSGSITDTQYF. The CDR3 DNA is TGTGCCAGTAGCGGGTCAATCACAGATACGCAGTATTTT.